The T cell receptor beta chain described here comes from a study of cytomegalovirus exposure and HLA in healthy donors. Whole-study context: Under 90% of 350 to 400 genotyped donors fell in the Caucasian-associated ancestry cluster. Whole-study results and caveats: Upon later analysis, TCR association rates were observed to vary by HLA locus, being highest for DRB1 and lowest for HLA-C. The analysis excluded some indistinguishable V segments, including TRBV6-2 and TRBV6-3.

The primer mix had 60 Vbeta and 13 Jbeta primers. Libraries were prepared by immunoSEQ multiplex PCR; TCRdb keeps only in-frame clonotypes and omits some of them. Found here are some 150,000 clones, around three quarters of them singletons; the top ten hold around 2.9%. A word on this clone: Antigen specificity is unknown.

Germline V gene lookup returns CDR1 MNHNS and CDR2 SASEGT. V dropped 4 bases and J dropped 3 bases, with 4 bases sitting between them. The CDR3 runs 11 residues. This clonotype was sampled from a man aged 35-49 years in good health and CMV-seropositive. Sequenced: PBMCs. The J gene is TRBJ2-7, the V gene TRBV6-1, with D uncertain. The DNA for the CDR3 is TGTGCCAGCAGTGGCGGCTACGAGCAGTACTTC. This codes for CASSGGYEQYF.